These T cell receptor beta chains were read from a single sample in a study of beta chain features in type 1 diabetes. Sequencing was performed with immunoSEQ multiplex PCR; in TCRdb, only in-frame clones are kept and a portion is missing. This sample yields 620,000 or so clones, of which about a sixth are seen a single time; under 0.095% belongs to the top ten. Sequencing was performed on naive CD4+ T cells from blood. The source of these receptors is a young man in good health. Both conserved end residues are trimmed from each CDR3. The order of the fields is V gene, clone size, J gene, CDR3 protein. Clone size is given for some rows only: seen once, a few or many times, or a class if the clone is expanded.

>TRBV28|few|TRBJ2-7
ASTSGANHYEQY
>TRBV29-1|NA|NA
SVGGQGSPYEQY
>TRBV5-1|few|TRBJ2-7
ASSLAATSGRAAAREQY
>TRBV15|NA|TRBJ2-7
ATSRDYGGLAGALTYEQY
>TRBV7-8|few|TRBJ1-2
ASSTRTDLPNYGYT
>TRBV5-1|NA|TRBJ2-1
ASSSRESNEQF
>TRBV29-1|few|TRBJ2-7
SVEWNGSEQY
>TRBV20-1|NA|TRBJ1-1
SARWGSEAF
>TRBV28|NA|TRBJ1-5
ASRTGQNQPQH
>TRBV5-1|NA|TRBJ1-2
ASSSLGEGNYGYT
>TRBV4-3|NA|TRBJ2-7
ASSHPGQGSYEQY
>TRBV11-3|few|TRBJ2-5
ASSLETGSGETQY
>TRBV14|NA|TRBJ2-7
ASSQWTLGLGEQY
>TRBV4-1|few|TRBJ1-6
ASSAEGYNSPLH
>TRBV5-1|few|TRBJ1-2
ASSPGTGYGYT
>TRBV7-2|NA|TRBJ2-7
ASRRTSHTDFYEQY
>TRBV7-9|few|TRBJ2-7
ASQDGLWAYEQY
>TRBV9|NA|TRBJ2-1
ASSVGGGASYNEQF
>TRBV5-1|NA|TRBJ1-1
ASSLDGGRTEAF
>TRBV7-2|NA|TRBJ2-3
ASRNRPGLVTTDTQY
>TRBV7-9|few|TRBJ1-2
ASSLGPKLGYT
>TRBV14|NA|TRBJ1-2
ASSQAGYGYT
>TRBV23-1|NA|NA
ASSPPKDRAYEQY
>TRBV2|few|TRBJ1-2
ASRGTYGYT
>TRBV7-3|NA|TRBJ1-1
ASSLLPGQWGEAF